A selection of T cell receptor beta chains follows, all from one sample in a study of T cells after yellow fever vaccination. TCRdb redid the calling of the 5' RACE reads with MiXCR, one entry per CDR3 protein. This sample has more than 50,000 distinct CDR3 sequences, with 4.5% to 6% found just once. Material: PBMCs, either bulk or a sorted T-cell subset (CD4+, CD8+, memory, or dextramer-sorted; not recorded which), obtained on the day of the yellow fever booster vaccination. Receptor source: a man aged 18 to 29 who received the YFV17D yellow fever vaccine. Both conserved end residues are part of each CDR3. A D gene is named only where the DNA matches it firmly. Expanded clones are given a class, and other clones once, few, many or no size at all.

V gene: TRBV7-2; J gene: TRBJ2-1; CDR3 length: 14; clone size: few; D gene: NA; CDR3 DNA: TGTGCCAGCAGCTTAAGGATATCAGAGGACGAGCAGTTCTTC; CDR3 protein: CASSLRISEDEQFF
V gene: TRBV12-3/TRBV12-4; J gene: TRBJ1-3; CDR3 length: 14; clone size: many; D gene: NA; CDR3 DNA: TGTGCCAGCAGCCTTCTGAGCTCTGGAAACACCATATATTTT; CDR3 protein: CASSLLSSGNTIYF
V gene: TRBV7-9; J gene: TRBJ2-1; CDR3 length: 15; clone size: many; D gene: TRBD1; CDR3 DNA: TGTGCCAGCAGCTTAGTTGGGACAGAGTACAATGAGCAGTTCTTC; CDR3 protein: CASSLVGTEYNEQFF
V gene: TRBV4-2; J gene: TRBJ1-1; CDR3 length: 14; clone size: many; D gene: NA; CDR3 DNA: TGTGCCAGCAGCCAAGATCTCGGGGTCTCAGAAGCTTTCTTT; CDR3 protein: CASSQDLGVSEAFF
V gene: TRBV4-1; J gene: TRBJ1-1; CDR3 length: 17; clone size: many; D gene: NA; CDR3 DNA: TGCGCCAGCAGCCAAAGACCCCCGGGAAGATCACTGTTTGAAGCTTTCTTT; CDR3 protein: CASSQRPPGRSLFEAFF
V gene: TRBV4-1; J gene: TRBJ1-5; CDR3 length: 14; clone size: many; D gene: NA; CDR3 DNA: TGCGCCAGCAGCCAAGCACAGCTCAATCAGCCCCAGCATTTT; CDR3 protein: CASSQAQLNQPQHF
V gene: TRBV4-2; J gene: TRBJ2-1; CDR3 length: 15; clone size: NA; D gene: NA; CDR3 DNA: TGTGCCAGCAGCCAAGGCGGGGGCCCGAACAATGAGCAGTTCTTC; CDR3 protein: CASSQGGGPNNEQFF
V gene: TRBV15; J gene: TRBJ1-4; CDR3 length: 15; clone size: many; D gene: NA; CDR3 DNA: TGTGCCACCAGCAGAGTTACCAGGGTTAATGAAAAACTGTTTTTT; CDR3 protein: CATSRVTRVNEKLFF
V gene: TRBV6-5; J gene: TRBJ2-7; CDR3 length: 14; clone size: few; D gene: TRBD2; CDR3 DNA: TGTGCCAGCAGAACGGGGGGGGTTGGGGCCGAGCAGTACTTC; CDR3 protein: CASRTGGVGAEQYF
V gene: TRBV11-1; J gene: TRBJ2-6; CDR3 length: 15; clone size: few; D gene: NA; CDR3 DNA: TGTGCCAGCAGCTTTTTTCTCTCTGGGGCCAACGTCCTGACTTTC; CDR3 protein: CASSFFLSGANVLTF
V gene: TRBV4-1; J gene: TRBJ2-2; CDR3 length: 17; clone size: NA; D gene: TRBD2; CDR3 DNA: TGCGCCAGCAGCCAAGAGGTCGGGGGGAAACACACCGGGGAGCTGTTTTTT; CDR3 protein: CASSQEVGGKHTGELFF
V gene: TRBV29-1; J gene: TRBJ2-7; CDR3 length: 13; clone size: many; D gene: NA; CDR3 DNA: TGCAGCGTTGGGCCTATGGGCTCCTACGAGCAGTACTTC; CDR3 protein: CSVGPMGSYEQYF
V gene: TRBV6-6; J gene: TRBJ1-5; CDR3 length: 15; clone size: few; D gene: TRBD1; CDR3 DNA: TGTGCCAGCAGAGCGCTTCAGGGGGCCAGTCAGCCCCAGCATTTT; CDR3 protein: CASRALQGASQPQHF
V gene: TRBV20-1; J gene: TRBJ1-1; CDR3 length: 14; clone size: many; D gene: NA; CDR3 DNA: TGCAGTGCTAGAAAGCTGCTCGGGGGCCGGGAAGCTTTCTTT; CDR3 protein: CSARKLLGGREAFF
V gene: TRBV29-1; J gene: TRBJ2-1; CDR3 length: 14; clone size: many; D gene: NA; CDR3 DNA: TGCAGCGGTTTATCAGGGGTCGGCTACAATGAGCAGTTCTTC; CDR3 protein: CSGLSGVGYNEQFF
V gene: TRBV7-9; J gene: TRBJ2-5; CDR3 length: 15; clone size: NA; D gene: NA; CDR3 DNA: TGTGCCAGCAGCTTAGGCTCCAGGGGTTCAGAGACCCAGTACTTC; CDR3 protein: CASSLGSRGSETQYF
V gene: TRBV7-9; J gene: TRBJ1-1; CDR3 length: 15; clone size: few; D gene: NA; CDR3 DNA: TGTGCCAGCAGCCCCGAAGGGGGGCTGGAGACTGAAGCTTTCTTT; CDR3 protein: CASSPEGGLETEAFF
V gene: TRBV7-2; J gene: TRBJ2-1; CDR3 length: 12; clone size: NA; D gene: NA; CDR3 DNA: TGTGCCAGCAGCTATGGAGGGCTTGAGCAGTTCTTC; CDR3 protein: CASSYGGLEQFF
V gene: TRBV29-1; J gene: TRBJ2-2; CDR3 length: 13; clone size: many; D gene: NA; CDR3 DNA: TGCAGCGTTGTGGACAGCCTCACCGGGGAGCTGTTTTTT; CDR3 protein: CSVVDSLTGELFF
V gene: TRBV15; J gene: TRBJ2-5; CDR3 length: 13; clone size: few; D gene: NA; CDR3 DNA: TGTGCCACCAGCACCGGGACGCACGGGACCCAGTACTTC; CDR3 protein: CATSTGTHGTQYF
V gene: TRBV6-2/TRBV6-3; J gene: TRBJ2-1; CDR3 length: 14; clone size: many; D gene: NA; CDR3 DNA: TGTGCCAGCAGCCAACAGGGATCCTACAATGAGCAGTTCTTC; CDR3 protein: CASSQQGSYNEQFF
V gene: TRBV4-1; J gene: TRBJ2-2; CDR3 length: 16; clone size: NA; D gene: TRBD2; CDR3 DNA: TGCGCCAGCAGCCACCCGGGACTAGGGGTCACCGGGGAGCTGTTTTTT; CDR3 protein: CASSHPGLGVTGELFF
V gene: TRBV30; J gene: TRBJ2-7; CDR3 length: 13; clone size: NA; D gene: NA; CDR3 DNA: TGTGCCTGGACGGGGCCTCCCTCCTACGAGCAGTACTTC; CDR3 protein: CAWTGPPSYEQYF
V gene: TRBV7-3; J gene: TRBJ2-5; CDR3 length: 13; clone size: many; D gene: NA; CDR3 DNA: TGTGCCAGCAGCCTAAATCCTATAGAGACCCAGTACTTC; CDR3 protein: CASSLNPIETQYF
V gene: TRBV6-2/TRBV6-3; J gene: TRBJ2-1; CDR3 length: 15; clone size: few; D gene: NA; CDR3 DNA: TGTGCCAGCAGAAGGCGAGCGGTCTCCTACAATGAGCAGTTCTTC; CDR3 protein: CASRRRAVSYNEQFF
V gene: TRBV12-3/TRBV12-4; J gene: TRBJ1-3; CDR3 length: 9; clone size: many; D gene: NA; CDR3 DNA: TGTGCCAGCAGTCCGCCCCCCCATTTT; CDR3 protein: CASSPPPHF
V gene: TRBV10-3; J gene: TRBJ2-3; CDR3 length: 16; clone size: many; D gene: TRBD1; CDR3 DNA: TGTGCCATCAGTGACCCCCGGGACAGGGGCACAGATACGCAGTATTTT; CDR3 protein: CAISDPRDRGTDTQYF
V gene: TRBV3-2; J gene: TRBJ2-3; CDR3 length: 16; clone size: many; D gene: NA; CDR3 DNA: NA; CDR3 protein: CASSHRWGQGADTQYF
V gene: TRBV7-2; J gene: TRBJ2-7; CDR3 length: 13; clone size: few; D gene: NA; CDR3 DNA: TGTGCCAGCAGCGGGACTGGGTCCTACGAGCAGTACTTC; CDR3 protein: CASSGTGSYEQYF
V gene: TRBV20-1; J gene: TRBJ1-5; CDR3 length: 14; clone size: few; D gene: TRBD1; CDR3 DNA: TGCAGTGCTAGGGGGGACAGGGTTAATCAGCCCCAGCATTTT; CDR3 protein: CSARGDRVNQPQHF
V gene: TRBV3-2; J gene: TRBJ2-5; CDR3 length: 15; clone size: NA; D gene: NA; CDR3 DNA: TGTGCCAGCAGCCGGATGACAGGGCGGTTGGAGACCCAGTACTTC; CDR3 protein: CASSRMTGRLETQYF
V gene: TRBV12-3/TRBV12-4; J gene: TRBJ1-5; CDR3 length: 12; clone size: many; D gene: NA; CDR3 DNA: TGTGCCAGCAGGGGTAGCAATCAGCCCCAGCATTTT; CDR3 protein: CASRGSNQPQHF
V gene: TRBV5-5; J gene: TRBJ2-7; CDR3 length: 13; clone size: many; D gene: NA; CDR3 DNA: TGTGCCAGCAGCTTCCTCCCCGGGAACGAGCAGTACTTC; CDR3 protein: CASSFLPGNEQYF